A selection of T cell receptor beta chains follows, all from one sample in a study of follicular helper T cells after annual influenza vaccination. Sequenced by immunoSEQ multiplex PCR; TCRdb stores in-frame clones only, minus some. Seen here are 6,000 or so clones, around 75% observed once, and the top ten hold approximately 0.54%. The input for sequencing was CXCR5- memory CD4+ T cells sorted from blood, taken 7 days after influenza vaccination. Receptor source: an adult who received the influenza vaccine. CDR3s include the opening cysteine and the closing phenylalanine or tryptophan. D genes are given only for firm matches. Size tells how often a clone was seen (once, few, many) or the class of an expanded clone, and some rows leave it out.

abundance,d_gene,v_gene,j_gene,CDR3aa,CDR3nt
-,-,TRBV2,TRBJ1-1,CASTPAAGQGNTEAFF,TGTGCCAGCACACCCGCGGCAGGGCAGGGGAACACTGAAGCTTTCTTT
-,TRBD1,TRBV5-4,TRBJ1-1,CASSFGDRDTEAFF,TGTGCCAGCAGCTTCGGGGACAGGGACACTGAAGCTTTCTTT
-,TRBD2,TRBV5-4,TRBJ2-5,CASSPSAGARETQYF,TGTGCCAGCAGCCCCTCAGCGGGGGCTCGAGAGACCCAGTACTTC
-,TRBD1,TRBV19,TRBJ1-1,CASTTGGRTEAFF,TGTGCCAGTACGACAGGGGGCCGGACTGAAGCTTTCTTT
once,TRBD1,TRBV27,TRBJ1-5,CASSLSGTANNQPQHF,TGTGCCAGCAGTTTATCCGGGACAGCCAACAATCAGCCCCAGCATTTT
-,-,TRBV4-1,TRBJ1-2,CASSMGLVGRGAYGYTF,TGCGCCAGCAGCATGGGTCTTGTTGGCCGCGGGGCCTATGGCTACACCTTC
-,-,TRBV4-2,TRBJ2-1,CASSQISSGWDNEQFF,TGTGCCAGCAGCCAAATCAGTTCAGGGTGGGACAATGAGCAGTTCTTC
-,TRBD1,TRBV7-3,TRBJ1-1,CASSSSGGTEAFF,TGTGCCAGCAGCTCTTCAGGGGGCACTGAAGCTTTCTTT
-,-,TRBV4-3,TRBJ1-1,CASSQESSWYSSFTNTEAFF,TGCGCCAGCAGCCAAGAGTCATCTTGGTACAGCTCTTTCACGAACACTGAAGCTTTCTTT
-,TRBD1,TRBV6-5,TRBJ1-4,CASSYSGQGIEKLFF,TGTGCCAGCAGTTACTCCGGACAGGGAATCGAAAAACTGTTTTTT
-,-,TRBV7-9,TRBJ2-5,CASSVRGSGETQYF,TGTGCCAGCAGCGTCCGGGGATCCGGAGAGACCCAGTACTTC
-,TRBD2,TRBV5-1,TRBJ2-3,CASSWTSGGLDTQYF,TGCGCCAGCAGCTGGACTAGCGGGGGATTAGATACGCAGTATTTT
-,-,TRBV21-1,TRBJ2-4,CASSPRDRALYIQYF,TGTGCCAGCAGCCCACGGGACAGGGCCCTGTACATTCAGTACTTC
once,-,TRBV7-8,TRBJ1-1,CASSTRTASNTEAFF,TGTGCCAGCAGCACCAGGACAGCCTCGAACACTGAAGCTTTCTTT
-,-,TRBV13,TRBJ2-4,CASSVKNIQYF,TGTGCCAGCAGCGTAAAAAACATTCAGTACTTC
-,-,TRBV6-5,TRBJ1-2,CASSYRVDRNYGYTF,TGTGCCAGCAGTTACCGGGTGGACAGAAACTATGGCTACACCTTC
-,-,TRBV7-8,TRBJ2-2,CASSLGTGELFF,TGTGCCAGCAGCTTAGGCACCGGGGAGCTGTTTTTT
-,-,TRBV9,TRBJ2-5,CASSVGRGPGRETQYF,TGTGCCAGCAGCGTAGGTCGGGGGCCAGGTCGAGAGACCCAGTACTTC
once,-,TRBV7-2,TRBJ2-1,CASSLGSVSYNEQFF,TGTGCCAGCAGCTTAGGAAGTGTGTCCTACAATGAGCAGTTCTTC
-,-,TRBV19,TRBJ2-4,CASSGLGGGSKNIQYF,TGTGCCAGTAGTGGCCTCGGCGGCGGGTCCAAAAACATTCAGTACTTC
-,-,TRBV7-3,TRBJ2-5,CASSLLGTTEETQYF,TGTGCCAGCAGCTTACTTGGGACCACCGAAGAGACCCAGTACTTC
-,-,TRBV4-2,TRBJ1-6,CASSHPDNSPLHF,TGTGCCAGCAGCCACCCGGATAATTCACCCCTCCACTTT
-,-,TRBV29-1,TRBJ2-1,CSVNSGLRILLDEQFF,TGCAGCGTTAATAGCGGTCTGAGAATCCTTCTGGATGAGCAGTTCTTC
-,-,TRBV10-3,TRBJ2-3,CAISESTDTQYF,TGTGCCATCAGTGAGTCGACAGATACGCAGTATTTT
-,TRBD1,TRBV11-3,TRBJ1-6,CASSLDPTGLSPLHF,TGTGCCAGCAGCTTAGACCCGACAGGGCTTTCACCCCTCCACTTT
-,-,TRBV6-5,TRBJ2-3,CASSYRGGDTQYF,TGTGCCAGCAGTTACAGGGGTGGAGATACGCAGTATTTT
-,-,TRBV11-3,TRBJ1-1,CASSLFRRGSTEAFF,TGTGCCAGCAGCTTATTCCGGCGGGGTAGCACTGAAGCTTTCTTT
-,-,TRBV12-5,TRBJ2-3,CASGPGLPSTDTQYF,TGTGCTAGTGGTCCGGGACTTCCTAGCACAGATACGCAGTATTTT
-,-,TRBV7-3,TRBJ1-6,CASRQSRNSPLHF,TGTGCCAGCAGACAATCAAGGAATTCACCCCTCCACTTT
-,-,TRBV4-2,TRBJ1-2,CASSQRQDHYGYTF,TGTGCCAGCAGCCAACGACAGGACCACTATGGCTACACCTTC
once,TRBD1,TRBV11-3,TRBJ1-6,CASSSQGAIYSPLHF,TGTGCCAGCAGCTCACAGGGGGCTATTTATTCACCCCTCCACTTT
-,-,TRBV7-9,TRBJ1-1,CASSITPGLTKGAFF,TGTGCCAGCAGCATTACACCGGGACTCACAAAAGGAGCTTTCTTT
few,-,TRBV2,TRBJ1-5,CASSERRGNQPQHF,TGTGCCAGCAGTGAACGGCGGGGAAATCAGCCCCAGCATTTT
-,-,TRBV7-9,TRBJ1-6,CASSLTAINNSPLHF,TGTGCCAGCAGCTTAACAGCCATAAATAATTCACCCCTCCACTTT
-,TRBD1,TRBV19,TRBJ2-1,CASSRSLDRAYNEQFF,TGTGCCAGTAGTAGGAGTCTGGACAGGGCCTACAATGAGCAGTTCTTC
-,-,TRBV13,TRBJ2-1,CASSLGYNEQFF,TGTGCCAGCAGCCTCGGGTACAATGAGCAGTTCTTC
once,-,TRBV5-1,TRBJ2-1,CASSLGNYNEQFF,TGCGCCAGCAGCTTGGGCAATTACAATGAGCAGTTCTTC
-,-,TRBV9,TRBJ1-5,CASGAGGGQPQHF,TGTGCCAGCGGGGCCGGGGGAGGTCAGCCCCAGCATTTT
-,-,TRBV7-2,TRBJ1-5,CASSLDGERPQHF,TGTGCCAGCAGCTTAGATGGGGAACGGCCCCAGCATTTT
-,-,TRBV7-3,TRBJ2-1,CASSLTATDDEQFF,TGTGCCAGCAGCTTAACAGCGACCGACGATGAGCAGTTCTTC
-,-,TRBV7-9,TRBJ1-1,CASSSYRGIEAFF,TGTGCCAGCAGCAGTTATAGGGGGATTGAAGCTTTCTTT
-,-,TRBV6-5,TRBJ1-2,CASSYQNSGGYTF,TGTGCCAGCAGTTACCAAAACAGCGGGGGCTACACCTTC
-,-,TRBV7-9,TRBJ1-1,CASSLGAGGRTEAFF,TGTGCCAGCAGCTTAGGGGCGGGGGGCCGGACTGAAGCTTTCTTT
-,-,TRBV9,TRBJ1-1,CASSVQGRGTEAFF,TGTGCCAGCAGCGTTCAGGGGCGGGGCACTGAAGCTTTCTTT
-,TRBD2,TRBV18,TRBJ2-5,CASSPTTSGGAETQYF,TGTGCCAGCTCACCGACAACTAGCGGGGGGGCCGAGACCCAGTACTTC
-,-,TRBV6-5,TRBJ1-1,CASSRGPFGQKAFF,TGTGCCAGCAGTAGAGGGCCATTTGGACAGAAAGCTTTCTTT
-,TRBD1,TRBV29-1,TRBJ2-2,CSVSSTGTGGNTGELFF,TGCAGCGTTTCTTCCACCGGGACAGGGGGTAACACCGGGGAGCTGTTTTTT
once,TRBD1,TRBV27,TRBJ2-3,CASRTGATDTQYF,TGTGCCAGCAGGACAGGGGCTACAGATACGCAGTATTTT
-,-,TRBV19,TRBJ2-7,CASSIGGTATYEQYF,TGTGCCAGTAGTATCGGCGGGACGGCGACCTACGAGCAGTACTTC
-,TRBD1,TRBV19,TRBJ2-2,CASSPDRAFPGELFF,TGTGCCAGTAGTCCCGACAGGGCTTTTCCCGGGGAGCTGTTTTTT
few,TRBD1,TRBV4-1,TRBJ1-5,CASSRDRANQPQHF,TGCGCCAGCAGCAGGGACAGGGCTAATCAGCCCCAGCATTTT
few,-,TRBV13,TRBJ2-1,CASSNVGRQFF,TGTGCCAGCAGCAACGTGGGTCGTCAGTTCTTC
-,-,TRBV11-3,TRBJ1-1,CASRRQMNTEAFF,TGTGCCAGTAGGCGACAGATGAACACTGAAGCTTTCTTT
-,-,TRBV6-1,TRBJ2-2,CASSLWHPNTGELFF,TGTGCCAGCAGTCTATGGCACCCGAACACCGGGGAGCTGTTTTTT
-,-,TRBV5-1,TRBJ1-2,CASGIPAGDGYTF,TGCGCCAGCGGAATTCCCGCAGGGGATGGCTACACCTTC
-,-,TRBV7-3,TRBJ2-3,CASSVFGVSNTDTQYF,TGTGCCAGCAGCGTCTTCGGTGTCTCTAACACAGATACGCAGTATTTT
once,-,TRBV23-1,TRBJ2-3,CASSQAGADTDTQYF,TGCGCCAGCAGTCAGGCGGGGGCGGACACAGATACGCAGTATTTT
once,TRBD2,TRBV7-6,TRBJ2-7,CASSHSGGETSYEQYF,TGTGCCAGCAGTCATAGCGGGGGTGAGACCTCCTACGAGCAGTACTTC
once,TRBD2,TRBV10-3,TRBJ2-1,CAIARGSGGADVNNEQFF,TGTGCCATCGCCCGGGGAAGCGGGGGGGCCGATGTAAACAATGAGCAGTTCTTC
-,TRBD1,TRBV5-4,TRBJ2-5,CASSYQQGVPETQYF,TGTGCCAGCAGCTACCAACAGGGGGTCCCAGAGACCCAGTACTTC